Listed below are T cell receptor beta chains from one sample, sequenced in a study of early T cells in non-severe SARS-CoV-2 infection. TCRdb itself ran the 5' RACE reads through MiXCR, one entry per CDR3 protein. Here the sample spans 70,000 to 85,000 distinct CDR3 sequences, roughly 5.3% being singletons. The sample consisted of whole blood, taken at baseline. The receptors were sampled from an adult who was a healthcare worker with PCR-confirmed SARS-CoV-2 infection or an uninfected control (not recorded which). Both conserved end residues are part of each CDR3. The D gene is left open where the match is weak. Expanded clones get a size class; other rows say once, few or many, or leave the size out.

>-|many|TRBJ2-4|TRBV20-1
TGCAGTGTCCAGGGGGGGGACAAAAACATTCAGTACTTC
CSVQGGDKNIQYF
>TRBD1|many|TRBJ1-1|TRBV6-5
TGTGCCAGCAGCCGCCGGGACAGGGCGGCAGGGAACACTGAAGCTTTCTTT
CASSRRDRAAGNTEAFF
>-|few|TRBJ1-2|TRBV6-2/TRBV6-3
TGTGCCAGCAGTTACTCGAGACAGGATCCAATCTATGGCTACACCTTC
CASSYSRQDPIYGYTF
>-|-|TRBJ2-5|TRBV7-2
TGTGCCAGCAGCGGGAAAACCGGGACGGCTGAAGAGACCCAGTACTTC
CASSGKTGTAEETQYF
>-|many|TRBJ1-1|TRBV7-9
TGTGCCAGCAGCACAATGACGGGCCTGAACACTGAAGCTTTCTTT
CASSTMTGLNTEAFF
>-|many|TRBJ1-1|TRBV12-3/TRBV12-4
TGTGCCAGCAGTTTCAGGTTGAACACTGAAGCTTTCTTT
CASSFRLNTEAFF
>TRBD2|many|TRBJ2-7|TRBV7-6
TGTGCCAGCAGCGTAGGGACTAGCGTTACCTACGAGCAGTACTTC
CASSVGTSVTYEQYF
>-|many|TRBJ2-7|TRBV20-1
TGCAGTGCTAGAGATTTCGAGACTAGCTCCTACGAGCAGTACTTC
CSARDFETSSYEQYF
>-|few|TRBJ2-7|TRBV28
TGTGCCAGCAGGTTCCGTCGGGGTGACGAGCAGTACTTC
CASRFRRGDEQYF
>TRBD2|few|TRBJ2-3|TRBV28
TGTGCCAGCAGTTTATCACTAGCGAGCACAGATACGCAGTATTTT
CASSLSLASTDTQYF
>-|many|TRBJ2-3|TRBV6-6
TGTGCCAGCCCCCCCGGGGCGGGTCCTAGCACAGATACGCAGTATTTT
CASPPGAGPSTDTQYF
>-|many|TRBJ1-1|TRBV20-1
TGCAGTGCTAGAGATAAGGGTTTAAGCCCTGAAGCTTTCTTT
CSARDKGLSPEAFF
>-|few|TRBJ2-3|TRBV29-1
TGCAGCGCCGGGCTAGTCCTCACAGATACGCAGTATTTT
CSAGLVLTDTQYF
>-|few|TRBJ2-7|TRBV29-1
TGCAGCGTTGAGCTCTTCGGTTCCTACGAGCAGTACTTC
CSVELFGSYEQYF
>-|many|TRBJ1-5|TRBV12-3/TRBV12-4
TGTGCCAGCAGTTTAGCGGGGGGGCGGCATCAGCCCCAGCATTTT
CASSLAGGRHQPQHF
>-|-|TRBJ1-1|TRBV9
TGTGCCAGCAGCGAGGTAGCGGTGACGGGAACTGAAGCTTTCTTT
CASSEVAVTGTEAFF
>-|-|TRBJ1-4|TRBV29-1
TGCAGCGCAAGAGGGGGGGAAGATGAAAAACTGTTTTTT
CSARGGEDEKLFF
>-|-|TRBJ2-2|TRBV5-1
TGCGCCAGCAGCTTGGCCCTTCTTCAAAACACCGGGGAGCTGTTTTTT
CASSLALLQNTGELFF
>-|many|TRBJ1-5|TRBV27
TGTGCCAGCAGCCCAGGGACGAGCAATCAGCCCCAGCATTTT
CASSPGTSNQPQHF
>-|many|TRBJ2-3|TRBV7-9
TGTGCCAGCAGCTCGGAGGCCCCAGATACGCAGTATTTT
CASSSEAPDTQYF
>TRBD2|few|TRBJ2-2|TRBV5-1
TGCGCCAGCAGCCTCTCCGGAGGGAGGGACACCGGGGAGCTGTTTTTT
CASSLSGGRDTGELFF
>TRBD2|-|TRBJ2-3|TRBV6-4
TGTGCCAGCAGTGACTCCAGCGGGGGGAGCACAGATACGCAGTATTTT
CASSDSSGGSTDTQYF
>-|few|TRBJ2-3|TRBV7-8
TGTGCCAGCAGCTTAATCGGCGGGGAATACACAGATACGCAGTATTTT
CASSLIGGEYTDTQYF
>TRBD1|many|TRBJ1-1|TRBV6-1
TGTGCCAGCACCGGACAGGGGTTGACTGAAGCTTTCTTT
CASTGQGLTEAFF
>-|few|TRBJ2-7|TRBV7-9
TGTGCCAGCAGCCCCAGTCGTGGGCGCCTGAGTTACGAGCAGTACTTC
CASSPSRGRLSYEQYF
>TRBD1|many|TRBJ1-1|TRBV5-1
TGCGCCAGCAGCTTGAGAACAGGGGGGACTGAAGCTTTCTTT
CASSLRTGGTEAFF
>TRBD1|many|TRBJ2-2|TRBV7-6
TGTGCCAGCAGTTCTACAGGGGGCGGGGAGCTGTTTTTT
CASSSTGGGELFF
>TRBD2|few|TRBJ2-1|TRBV9
TGTGCCAGCAGCGTAGCGGGGACTAGCGGGAGGCATGAGCAGTTCTTC
CASSVAGTSGRHEQFF
>-|few|TRBJ2-6|TRBV19
TGTGCCAGTACGCAAGTCTCTGGGGCCAACGTCCTGACTTTC
CASTQVSGANVLTF
>-|few|TRBJ2-1|TRBV18
TGTGCCAGCTCACCAAATCCAGCGGGTCTTTCCTACAATGAGCAGTTCTTC
CASSPNPAGLSYNEQFF
>TRBD2|few|TRBJ2-5|TRBV9
TGTGCCAGCAGCGGAGGCGGGTCGACTAGCTCCCAAGAGACCCAGTACTTC
CASSGGGSTSSQETQYF
>-|many|TRBJ1-4|TRBV20-1
TGCAGTGCCTTGGACAGAAGAACTAATGAAAAACTGTTTTTT
CSALDRRTNEKLFF
>-|-|TRBJ2-7|TRBV18
TGTGCCAGCTCACCGGCTAGCTCCTACGAGCAGTACTTC
CASSPASSYEQYF
>-|many|TRBJ1-4|TRBV12-3/TRBV12-4
TGTGCCAGCAGCCGTCAGGACAGTTATAATGAAAAACTGTTTTTT
CASSRQDSYNEKLFF
>-|-|TRBJ2-4|TRBV11-2
TGTGCCAGCAGCCTCGGACAGTCCGGGCTTCAGTACTTC
CASSLGQSGLQYF
>TRBD2|many|TRBJ2-7|TRBV7-2
TGTGCCAGCAGGGAGCGACTAGCGGGTGGGGGTGAGCAGTACTTC
CASRERLAGGGEQYF
>-|many|TRBJ2-1|TRBV7-2
TGTGCCAGCAGACGAGTAGGGGATGAGCAGTTCTTC
CASRRVGDEQFF
>TRBD2|-|TRBJ2-1|TRBV6-1
TGTGCCAGCAGTGAACTACTAGCGGGAGTTAACTACAATGAGCAGTTCTTC
CASSELLAGVNYNEQFF
>-|many|TRBJ2-3|TRBV5-4
TGTGCCAGCAGCTCCTTCCCTGGGGATACTAGCACAGATACGCAGTATTTT
CASSSFPGDTSTDTQYF
>TRBD1|few|TRBJ1-2|TRBV7-9
TGTGCCAGCAGCTTAGATGACACAGGGGGCAGAGGCTACACCTTC
CASSLDDTGGRGYTF
>-|many|TRBJ2-7|TRBV12-3/TRBV12-4
TGTGCCAGCAGTTTATCGGGGTACGAGCAGTACTTC
CASSLSGYEQYF
>-|many|TRBJ2-2|TRBV30
TGTGCCTGGAGGGCGGGCACCGGGGAGCTGTTTTTT
CAWRAGTGELFF
>-|many|TRBJ1-1|TRBV7-9
TGTGCCAGCAGCCGAACCGGGACGAACACTGAAGCTTTCTTT
CASSRTGTNTEAFF
>TRBD1|many|TRBJ1-2|TRBV6-6
TGTGCCAGCAGTTACGGGCAGGGGGCTACTAACTATGGCTACACCTTC
CASSYGQGATNYGYTF
>-|many|TRBJ2-6|TRBV7-2
TGTGCCAGCAGCTTATACAGGGCAGGGGCCAACGTCCTGACTTTC
CASSLYRAGANVLTF